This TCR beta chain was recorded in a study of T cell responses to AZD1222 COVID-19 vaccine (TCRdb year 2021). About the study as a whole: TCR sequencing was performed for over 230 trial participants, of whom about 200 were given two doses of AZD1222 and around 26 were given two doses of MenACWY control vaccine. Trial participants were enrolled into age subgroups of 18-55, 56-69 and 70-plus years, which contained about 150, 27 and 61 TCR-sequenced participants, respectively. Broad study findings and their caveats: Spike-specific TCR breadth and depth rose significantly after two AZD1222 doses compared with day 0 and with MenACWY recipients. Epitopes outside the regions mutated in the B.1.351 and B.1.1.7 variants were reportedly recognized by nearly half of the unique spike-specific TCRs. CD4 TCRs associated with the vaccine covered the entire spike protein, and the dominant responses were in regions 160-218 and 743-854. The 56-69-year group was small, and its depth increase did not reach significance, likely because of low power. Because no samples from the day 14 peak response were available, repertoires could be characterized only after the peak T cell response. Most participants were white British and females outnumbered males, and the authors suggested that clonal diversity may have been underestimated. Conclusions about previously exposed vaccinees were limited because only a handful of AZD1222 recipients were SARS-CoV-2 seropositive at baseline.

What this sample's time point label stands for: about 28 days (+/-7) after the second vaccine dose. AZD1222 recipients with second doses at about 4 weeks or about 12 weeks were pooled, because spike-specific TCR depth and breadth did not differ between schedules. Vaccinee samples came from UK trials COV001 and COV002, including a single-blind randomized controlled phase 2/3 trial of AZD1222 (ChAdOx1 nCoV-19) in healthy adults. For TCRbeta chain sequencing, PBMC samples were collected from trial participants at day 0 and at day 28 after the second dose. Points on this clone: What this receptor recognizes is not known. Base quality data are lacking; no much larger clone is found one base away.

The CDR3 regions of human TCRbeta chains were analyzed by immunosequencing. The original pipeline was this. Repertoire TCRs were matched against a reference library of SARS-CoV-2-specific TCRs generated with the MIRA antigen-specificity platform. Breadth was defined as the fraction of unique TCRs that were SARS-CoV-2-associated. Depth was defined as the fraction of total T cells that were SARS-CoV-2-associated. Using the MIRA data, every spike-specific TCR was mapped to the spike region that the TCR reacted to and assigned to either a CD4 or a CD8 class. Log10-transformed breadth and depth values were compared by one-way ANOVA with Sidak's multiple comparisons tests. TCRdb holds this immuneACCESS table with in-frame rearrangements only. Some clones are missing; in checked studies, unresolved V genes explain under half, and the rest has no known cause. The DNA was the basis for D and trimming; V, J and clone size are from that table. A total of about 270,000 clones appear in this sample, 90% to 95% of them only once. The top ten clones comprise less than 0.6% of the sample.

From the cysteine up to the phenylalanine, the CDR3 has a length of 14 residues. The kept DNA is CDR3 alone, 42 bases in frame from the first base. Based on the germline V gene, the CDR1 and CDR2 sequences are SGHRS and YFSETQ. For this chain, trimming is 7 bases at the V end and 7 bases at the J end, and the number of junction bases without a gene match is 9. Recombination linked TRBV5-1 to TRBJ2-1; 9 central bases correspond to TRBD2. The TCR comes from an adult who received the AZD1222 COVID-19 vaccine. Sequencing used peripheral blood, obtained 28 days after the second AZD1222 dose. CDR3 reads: CASWREGMLNEQFF. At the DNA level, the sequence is TGCGCCAGCTGGCGGGAGGGTATGCTGAATGAGCAGTTCTTC.